These T cell receptor beta chains were read from a single sample in a study of blood T cells in healthy people across ages. MiXCR was run by TCRdb on the 5' RACE reads, yielding one entry per CDR3 protein. The sample has some 920,000 distinct CDR3 sequences; around 54% are singletons. Sequenced material: blood. Every receptor here comes from a woman aged 55-70 years in good health. Each CDR3 is given with its conserved first and last residue. A D gene is named only where the DNA matches it firmly. Where a row states a size, it is once, few, many or the class of an expanded clone; other rows omit it.

abundance: -; j_gene: TRBJ1-2; d_gene: TRBD1; v_gene: TRBV28; CDR3nt: TGTGCCAGCAGTTACCAGCAGGGGGGGGCTAACTATGGCTACACCTTC; CDR3aa: CASSYQQGGANYGYTF
abundance: few; j_gene: TRBJ1-6; d_gene: -; v_gene: TRBV4-2; CDR3nt: TGTGCCAGCAGCCAAGATCGTGGGACCGGGGAATATAATTCACCCCTCCACTTT; CDR3aa: CASSQDRGTGEYNSPLHF
abundance: few; j_gene: TRBJ2-7; d_gene: -; v_gene: TRBV27; CDR3nt: TGTGCCAGCAGTATCCCGAGGCTATACCGGGATGGGGACTACGAGCAGTACTTC; CDR3aa: CASSIPRLYRDGDYEQYF
abundance: -; j_gene: TRBJ1-6; d_gene: -; v_gene: TRBV25-1; CDR3nt: TGTGCCAGCAGTTCCCGGAGGGCTGGCTCCTATAATTCACCCCTCCACTTT; CDR3aa: CASSSRRAGSYNSPLHF
abundance: -; j_gene: TRBJ2-5; d_gene: -; v_gene: TRBV5-1; CDR3nt: TGCGCCAGCAGCTTGGACAAGCTAGAGACCCAGTACTTC; CDR3aa: CASSLDKLETQYF
abundance: few; j_gene: TRBJ2-7; d_gene: -; v_gene: TRBV9; CDR3nt: TGTGCCAGCAGCCGCAGGGCCCCCTACGAGCAGTACTTC; CDR3aa: CASSRRAPYEQYF
abundance: -; j_gene: TRBJ2-1; d_gene: -; v_gene: TRBV5-6; CDR3nt: TGTGCCAGCAGCTTACGACTAAGCTCCTACAATGAGCAGTTCTTC; CDR3aa: CASSLRLSSYNEQFF
abundance: -; j_gene: TRBJ2-1; d_gene: -; v_gene: TRBV6-1; CDR3nt: TGTGCCAGCCGGGTAGCTTCCTACAATGAGCAGTTCTTC; CDR3aa: CASRVASYNEQFF
abundance: -; j_gene: TRBJ2-3; d_gene: -; v_gene: TRBV7-9; CDR3nt: TGTGCCAGCAGCCAATTAAGAGGTGGCACAGATACGCAGTATTTT; CDR3aa: CASSQLRGGTDTQYF
abundance: -; j_gene: TRBJ2-7; d_gene: TRBD2; v_gene: TRBV20-1; CDR3nt: TGCAGTGCTACTCCAACCGGGACTAGCGGCTACAATGAGCAGTACTTC; CDR3aa: CSATPTGTSGYNEQYF
abundance: -; j_gene: TRBJ2-7; d_gene: -; v_gene: TRBV6-6; CDR3nt: TGTGCCAGCAGTTCCGCCGAGGGGACCTACGAGCAGTACTTC; CDR3aa: CASSSAEGTYEQYF